The text below deals with one T cell receptor (beta chain). Its specificity is not known. CDR1 is SQVTM and CDR2 is ANQGSEA in the germline V gene. The CDR3 is made up of 14 amino acids. V lost 3 bases, J lost 1 base, and 11 bases lay in between. MiXCR, applied by TCRdb to the 5' RACE reads, yields one record per CDR3 protein. The table shows under 550,000 distinct CDR3 sequences, with 15% to 20% occurring only once. These data originate in a study of T-cell memory formation after mild COVID-19. Background on the study: The two donors had largely donor-specific TCR clusters. Study results and caveats: The main location of contracting CD4+ clones was CM and EM, and that of contracting CD8+ clones was EMRA.

V gene TRBV29-1 combines with J gene TRBJ2-3, with D possibly TRBD1 on 5 matching bases. Sequencing was done on a sample of PBMCs or a T cell subset sorted from them (not recorded which). This TCR derives from an adult woman who had mild COVID-19 (a few samples of this study predate the infection). Cell type and time point are not known. CDR3 DNA: TGCAGCGTTGACCCCAGGGTCGGCACAGATACGCAGTATTTT. Encoded protein: CSVDPRVGTDTQYF.